Following are 32 T cell receptor beta chains from one sample sequenced in a study of T cells after yellow fever vaccination. TCRdb used MiXCR to reprocess the 5' RACE reads, holding one entry per CDR3 protein. The sample consists of around 530,000 distinct CDR3 sequences, around a sixth of them appearing once. The sequences come from PBMCs, collected more than 4 days after the first yellow fever vaccination. These receptors were collected from a man aged 18 to 29 who received the YFV17D yellow fever vaccine.

This clonotype has a handful of counts. The V gene is TRBV6-5, the J gene TRBJ2-2; D possibly corresponds to TRBD1 (6 bases). The CDR3 runs 18 residues. The V end was cut by 0 bases, the J end by 4 bases, with 18 bases between. Germline loops: CDR1 MNHEY, CDR2 SVGAGI. The CDR3: CASSYSLRVGGFTGELFF. The CDR3 coding sequence is TGTGCCAGCAGTTACTCTCTCCGGGTAGGGGGATTCACCGGGGAGCTGTTTTTT.

This clonotype has more than one count but fewer than ten. DNA of the CDR3: TGTGCCAGCAGTGTTTCCAAGAAAAGTGGCTATGGCTACACCTTC. Translation: CASSVSKKSGYGYTF. V gene TRBV2 combines with J gene TRBJ1-2, with no clear D. The CDR3 is 15 amino acids. The germline V gene has CDR1 SNHLY and CDR2 FYNNEI. V lost 4 bases and J lost 4, with 16 bases in between.

In its sample, this clonotype was seen a few times. This chain uses TRBV10-3 with TRBJ2-1, with D possibly matching TRBD2 (7 bases). Per the germline V gene, CDR1 is ENHRY and CDR2 is SYGVKD. The CDR3 totals 14 residues. V was cut by 10 bases and J by 2 bases, with 15 bases left in between. The CDR3 loop is CATWRGGPYNEQFF. For the CDR3, the DNA is TGTGCCACCTGGAGGGGGGGGCCCTACAATGAGCAGTTCTTC.

This sequence joins TRBV9 and TRBJ2-3, with D possibly TRBD1 on 5 matching bases. V lost 0 bases to trimming and J lost 6 bases, with 14 bases between them. Germline loops: CDR1 SGDLS, CDR2 YYNGEE. CDR3 length equals 15 residues. The CDR3 DNA is TGTGCCAGCAGCGTAGAAGGGGCCGGGCGGGATACGCAGTATTTT. Encoded protein: CASSVEGAGRDTQYF.

The rearrangement links TRBV9 to TRBJ1-1, with D perhaps matching TRBD1 (5 bases). V was shortened by 1 base and J by 4 bases, with 8 bases between the two germline ends. This CDR3 comprises 13 residues. Germline CDR1 SGDLS, CDR2 YYNGEE. CDR3 in amino acids: CASSVPGTTEAFF. CDR3 nucleotide sequence: TGTGCCAGCAGCGTACCAGGGACCACTGAAGCTTTCTTT.

This clonotype was found a few times. V and J are TRBV4-3 and TRBJ2-7; D tentatively fits TRBD1 or TRBD2 (5 bases each). The length of the CDR3 is 16 residues. The germline CDR1 and CDR2 sequences are LGHNA and YSLEER. Trimming removed 0 bases from V and 6 bases from J, with 18 bases in between. The CDR3 sequence is CASSQDPGPNPLEQYF. DNA of the CDR3: TGCGCCAGCAGCCAAGATCCGGGACCGAACCCTCTCGAGCAGTACTTC.

This clonotype has a handful of counts. The chain couples TRBV4-1 to TRBJ2-1; D possibly corresponds to TRBD2 (5 bases). V lost 4 bases and J 9 bases, leaving 13 bases between the germline ends. The germline V gene encodes CDR1 MGHRA and CDR2 YSYEKL. This CDR3 region has 13 residues. The CDR3 reads CASSLGNLPEQFF. The DNA for the CDR3 is TGCGCCAGCAGCCTCGGGAATCTGCCTGAGCAGTTCTTC.

This clonotype was detected many times. The chain combines TRBV10-3 with TRBJ2-3, with D maybe TRBD2 (5 bases). The ends were cut back, 0 bases at V and 0 bases at J, with 10 bases in the middle. Germline V CDR1 and CDR2: ENHRY, SYGVKD. The CDR3 covers 16 residues. CDR3: CAISESGAESTDTQYF. DNA of the CDR3: TGTGCCATCAGTGAGTCTGGAGCGGAGAGCACAGATACGCAGTATTTT.

This chain connects TRBV4-3 to TRBJ2-1; no firm D call. Per the germline V gene, CDR1 is LGHNA and CDR2 is YSLEER. With 4 bases removed from V and 6 bases from J, the gap between germline ends came to 22 bases. The CDR3 loop spans 17 amino acids. CDR3 coding DNA: TGCGCCAGCAGCCCCCTTCGGTCTCTTTGGGATTTCAATGAGCAGTTCTTC. This translates into CASSPLRSLWDFNEQFF.

This CDR3 reads CASSLGQGPDEQFF. CDR3 sequence (DNA): TGCGCCAGCAGCTTGGGGCAGGGGCCGGATGAGCAGTTCTTC. The J gene is TRBJ2-1, the V gene TRBV5-1, with D perhaps matching TRBD1 (6 bases). The CDR3 is 14 amino acids. Germline V gene data show CDR1 as SGHRS and CDR2 as YFSETQ. Trimming removed 0 bases at V and 8 bases at J, with 12 bases between. Together with reference TRBV5-1 and TRBJ2-1, the CDR3 gives the full variable domain: KAGVTQTPRYLIKTRGQQVTLSCSPISGHRSVSWYQQTPGQGLQFLFEYFSETQRNKGNFPGRFSGRQFSNSRSEMNVSTLELGDSALYLCASSLGQGPDEQFFGPGTRLTVL.

This clonotype occurred a few times. The rearrangement links TRBV2 to TRBJ2-1, with D possibly being TRBD1 or TRBD2 (6 bases each). V lost 7 bases and J 0 bases, leaving 16 bases between the germline ends. Germline V lookup: CDR1 SNHLY, CDR2 FYNNEI. The CDR3 covers 16 residues. CDR3 sequence: CASTGAEISSYNEQFF. As DNA, the CDR3 is TGTGCCAGCACGGGGGCCGAGATTAGCTCCTACAATGAGCAGTTCTTC. Full variable domain (missing parts from reference TRBV2 and TRBJ2-1): EPEVTQTPSHQVTQMGQEVILRCVPISNHLYFYWYRQILGQKVEFLVSFYNNEISEKSEIFDDQFSVERPDGSNFTLKIRSTKLEDSAMYFCASTGAEISSYNEQFFGPGTRLTVL.

This CDR3 reads CASRTTGLVGQPQHF. CDR3 sequence (DNA): TGTGCCAGCAGGACTACAGGGCTTGTAGGTCAGCCCCAGCATTTT. The chain combines TRBV27 with TRBJ1-5; tentative D call: TRBD1 (6 bases). The V end was cut by 6 bases, the J end by 6 bases, with 18 bases between. CDR3 length: 15 amino acids. Germline V lookup: CDR1 MNHEY, CDR2 SMNVEV (reference sequence).

The J gene is TRBJ1-1, the V gene TRBV6-5, with D perhaps TRBD1 (5 bases). The CDR3 is made up of 16 amino acids. CDR1 and CDR2 (germline): MNHEY, SVGAGI. V was cut by 0 bases and J by 3 bases, with 14 bases left in between. This chain's CDR3 is CASSYSRDLRDTEAFF. In DNA, the CDR3 is TGTGCCAGCAGTTACTCGAGGGACCTTAGGGACACTGAAGCTTTCTTT.

This clonotype came up a few times. This chain links TRBV18 with TRBJ1-2; D is undetermined. This CDR3 comprises 13 residues. In germline, CDR1 is KGHSH, CDR2 LQKENI. Trimming removed 1 base at V and 5 bases at J, with 8 bases between. CDR3 in amino acids: CASSPRSDYGYTF. The CDR3 DNA sequence: TGTGCCAGCTCACCACGGTCCGATTATGGCTACACCTTC.

This clonotype was seen a few times. This rearrangement joins TRBV5-1 to TRBJ2-3; 9 bases are a match to TRBD2. This CDR3 has 18 residues. Per the germline V gene, CDR1 is SGHRS and CDR2 is YFSETQ. Germline trimming cut 4 bases from V and 3 bases from J; bases unmatched to any gene: 15. CDR3 residues: CASSVAGWRGGWTDTQYF. CDR3 bases: TGCGCCAGCAGCGTGGCGGGCTGGCGGGGGGGCTGGACAGATACGCAGTATTTT.

The gene calls are TRBV4-3 and TRBJ2-3, with 12 bases lining up with TRBD2. Germline CDR1 LGHNA, CDR2 YSLEER. After removal of 4 bases from V and 8 bases from J, the junction contained 4 bases not matched to a gene. The CDR3 spans 14 residues. CDR3 bases: TGCGCCAGCAGCCCGATGACTAGCGGGGGTACGCAGTATTTT. It is translated as CASSPMTSGGTQYF.

This chain uses TRBV7-9 with TRBJ1-2, with a possible D match to TRBD1 (5 bases). The CDR3 runs to 13 residues. Trimming pared 2 bases from V and 8 bases from J, leaving 12 bases between. CDR1 and CDR2 from the germline V gene are SEHNR and FQNEAQ (reference sequence). DNA of the CDR3: TGTGCCAGCAGCTTACCGGGGGAGAGCGGCTACACCTTC. Protein product: CASSLPGESGYTF.

A few counts support this clonotype. The V and J genes are TRBV7-3 and TRBJ2-1, with 12 nucleotides matching TRBD2. This CDR3 contains 14 residues. V lost 4 bases, J lost 9 bases, and 4 bases stayed unmatched. CDR1 is SGHTA, CDR2 FQGTGA, per germline. The CDR3 DNA sequence: TGTGCCAGCAGCTCTAGCGGGGGGGTGGGTGAGCAGTTCTTC. Its protein is CASSSSGGVGEQFF.

The sample holds many counts of this clonotype. The CDR3 reads CSASGRSSTDTQYF. CDR3 coding DNA: TGCAGTGCGTCCGGACGATCTAGCACAGATACGCAGTATTTT. The rearrangement uses TRBV20-1 and TRBJ2-3; D is ambiguous. Germline V CDR1 and CDR2: DFQATT, SNEGSKA (reference sequence). With 6 bases removed from V and 0 bases from J, the gap between germline ends came to 13 bases. The CDR3 has 14 residues.

This clonotype has a handful of counts. The chain couples TRBV20-1 to TRBJ2-1, with 7 positions matching TRBD2. The V and J ends lost 4 bases and 0 bases, in that order; junction bases with no gene match: 9. The CDR3 is made up of 16 amino acids. Germline V CDR1 and CDR2: DFQATT, SNEGSKA (reference sequence). The CDR3 spells CSATLAFRSSYNEQFF. CDR3 in DNA: TGCAGTGCTACACTAGCGTTCAGAAGCTCCTACAATGAGCAGTTCTTC.

The chain combines TRBV27 with TRBJ2-5, with D possibly matching TRBD2 (5 bases). This CDR3 region has 14 residues. Germline V gives CDR1 MNHEY, CDR2 SMNVEV (reference sequence). V lost 6 bases, J lost 5 bases, and 16 bases lay in between. The CDR3 DNA is TGTGCCAGCAGGACCGGGTTTCGAGGGGAGACCCAGTACTTC. Translation: CASRTGFRGETQYF.

The V call is TRBV7-9, the J call TRBJ2-7; no firm D call. Germline CDR1 reads SEHNR; CDR2 reads FQNEAQ (reference sequence). The CDR3 runs 12 residues. Trimming took off 6 bases at V and 6 bases at J, with 12 bases between the two ends. CDR3 sequence: CASSLYRTEQYF. The CDR3 bases are TGTGCCAGCAGTCTATACCGAACCGAGCAGTACTTC.

This clonotype occurred a few times. The V call is TRBV15, the J call TRBJ2-1, with D perhaps matching TRBD2 (7 bases). V lost 4 bases, J lost 8 bases, and 15 bases lay in between. CDR1 is LNHNV and CDR2 is YYDKDF in the germline V gene (reference sequence). This CDR3 region has 14 residues. CDR3 protein: CATSINRGGYEQFF. CDR3 sequence (DNA): TGTGCCACCAGCATTAATAGGGGGGGATATGAGCAGTTCTTC.

V is TRBV20-1 and J is TRBJ2-7, with TRBD1 matching 9 bases. Germline lookup yields CDR1 DFQATT and CDR2 SNEGSKA (reference sequence). The V and J ends lost 6 bases and 5 bases, in that order; junction bases with no gene match: 2. The CDR3 covers 11 residues. This CDR3 is CSAGTGNEQYF. The CDR3, as DNA: TGCAGTGCCGGGACAGGGAACGAGCAGTACTTC.

The gene calls are TRBV28 and TRBJ2-7; no reliable D call. Germline V lookup: CDR1 MDHEN, CDR2 SYDVKM. There are 11 residues in the CDR3. V was trimmed by 5 bases and J by 5 bases, leaving 7 bases between them. CDR3 residues: CASSTVNEQYV. The CDR3 nucleotides are TGTGCCAGCAGTACGGTCAACGAGCAGTACGTC.

This clonotype has a handful of counts. J is TRBJ1-2 and V is TRBV20-1, with D unresolved. The CDR3 has 14 amino acids. The germline V and J ends were trimmed by 2 bases and 4 bases, with 14 bases remaining between them. Germline V gives CDR1 DFQATT, CDR2 SNEGSKA (reference sequence). DNA of the CDR3: TGCAGTGCTAGACCCCTTGTGCAGCCCTATGGCTACACCTTC. Translating it yields CSARPLVQPYGYTF.

This clonotype was observed a few times. The chain combines TRBV5-1 with TRBJ1-2; D is undetermined. CDR3 length: 16 residues. The germline V and J ends were trimmed by 1 base and 3 bases, with 16 bases remaining between them. Germline V lookup: CDR1 SGHRS, CDR2 YFSETQ. CDR3 DNA sequence: TGCGCCAGCAGCTTGCTATACCCCAGCGCCGACTATGGCTACACCTTC. It specifies CASSLLYPSADYGYTF.

V gene TRBV4-2 combines with J gene TRBJ2-7; 13 bases agree with TRBD2. The germline gives CDR1 LGHNA, CDR2 YNFKEQ. With 0 bases clipped from V and 3 bases from J, the junction kept 14 bases outside the gene matches. The CDR3 totals 20 residues. In nucleotides, the CDR3 is TGTGCCAGCAGCCAAGAGGGCCTCGGACTAGCGGGGGCCAATAACTACGAGCAGTACTTC. This sequence encodes CASSQEGLGLAGANNYEQYF.

This clonotype showed up just a few times. The V and J genes are TRBV14 and TRBJ2-3; D is unclear. Trimming left V 0 bases short and J 6 bases short, with 16 bases between. Germline lookup yields CDR1 SGHDN and CDR2 FVKESK. The CDR3 extends over 16 amino acids. The CDR3, as DNA: TGTGCCAGCAGCCAAGAAGAGTGGAGCCCTAGGGATACGCAGTATTTT. Its protein product is CASSQEEWSPRDTQYF.

The chain links TRBV3-1 to TRBJ2-3; 9 bases match TRBD2. Germline V gives CDR1 LGHDT, CDR2 YNNKEL (reference sequence). This CDR3 contains 15 residues. V gave up 11 bases and J gave up 2 bases; unmatched junction bases: 11. The CDR3 sequence: CASCPTSGVTDTQYF. Written as DNA, the CDR3 is TGTGCCTCCTGCCCGACTAGCGGAGTCACAGATACGCAGTATTTT.

This clonotype was seen more than once but under ten times. The gene calls are TRBV15 and TRBJ1-2, with 10 bases fitting TRBD1. This CDR3 has 16 amino acids. After removal of 0 bases from V and 5 bases from J, the junction contained 6 bases not matched to a gene. CDR1 LNHNV and CDR2 YYDKDF come from the germline V gene (reference sequence). The CDR3 DNA reads TGTGCCACCAGCAGAGATCTTGACAGGGGGCCATATGGCTACACCTTC. Translation gives CATSRDLDRGPYGYTF.

The chain uses TRBV18 and TRBJ1-5; no clear D gene. Per germline, CDR1 KGHSH and CDR2 LQKENI. The CDR3 totals 14 residues. V was pared by 6 bases and J by 0 bases, with 9 bases between. The CDR3 spells CASSPAVSNQPQHF. CDR3 DNA: TGTGCCAGCTCGCCGGCGGTTAGCAATCAGCCCCAGCATTTT.